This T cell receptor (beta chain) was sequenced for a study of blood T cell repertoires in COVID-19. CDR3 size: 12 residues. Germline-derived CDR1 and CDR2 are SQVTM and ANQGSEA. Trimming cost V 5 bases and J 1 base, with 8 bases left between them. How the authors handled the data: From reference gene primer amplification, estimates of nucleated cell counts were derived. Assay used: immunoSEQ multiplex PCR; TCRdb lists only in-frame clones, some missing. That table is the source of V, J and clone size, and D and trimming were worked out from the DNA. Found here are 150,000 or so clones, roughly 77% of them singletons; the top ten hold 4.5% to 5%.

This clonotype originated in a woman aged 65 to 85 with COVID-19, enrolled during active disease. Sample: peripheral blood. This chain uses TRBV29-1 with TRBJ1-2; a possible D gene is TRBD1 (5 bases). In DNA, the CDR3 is TGCAGCGTTCTGCAGGGTAACTATGGCTACACCTTC. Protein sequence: CSVLQGNYGYTF.